This TCR beta chain comes out of a study of blood T cell repertoires in COVID-19. Data came from immunoSEQ multiplex PCR; TCRdb stores just in-frame clones and leaves some out. The sample has nearly 200,000 clones; roughly 84% are singletons. This clone showed up just a few times. CDR1 is SGHRS and CDR2 is YFSETQ in the germline V gene. Trimming took 0 bases from V and 7 from J, leaving 14 bases between them. This CDR3 has 15 amino acids. The rearrangement joins TRBV5-1 to TRBJ2-1, with D tentatively TRBD1 (5 bases). Input material: peripheral blood. The clonotype comes from a human donor in a cohort sampled during active COVID-19. CDR3 sequence reads: CASSLGQTDFNEQFF. For the CDR3, the DNA is TGCGCCAGCAGCTTGGGCCAGACAGACTTTAATGAGCAGTTCTTC.